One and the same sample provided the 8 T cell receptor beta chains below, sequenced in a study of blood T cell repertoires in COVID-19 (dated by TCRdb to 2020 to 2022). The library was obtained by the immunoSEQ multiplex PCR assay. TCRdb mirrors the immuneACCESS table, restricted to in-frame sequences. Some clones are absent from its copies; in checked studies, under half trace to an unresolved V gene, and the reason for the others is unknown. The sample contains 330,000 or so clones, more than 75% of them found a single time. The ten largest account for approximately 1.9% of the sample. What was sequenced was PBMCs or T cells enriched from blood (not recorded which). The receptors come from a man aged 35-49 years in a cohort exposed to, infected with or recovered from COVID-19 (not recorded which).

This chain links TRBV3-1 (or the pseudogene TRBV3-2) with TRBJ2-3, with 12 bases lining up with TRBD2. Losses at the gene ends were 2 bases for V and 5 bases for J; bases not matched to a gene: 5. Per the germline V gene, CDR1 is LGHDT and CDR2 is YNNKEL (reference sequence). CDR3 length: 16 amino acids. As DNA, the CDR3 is TGTGCCAGCAGCCAACGACTAGCGGGAGCGGTAGATACGCAGTATTTT. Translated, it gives CASSQRLAGAVDTQYF.

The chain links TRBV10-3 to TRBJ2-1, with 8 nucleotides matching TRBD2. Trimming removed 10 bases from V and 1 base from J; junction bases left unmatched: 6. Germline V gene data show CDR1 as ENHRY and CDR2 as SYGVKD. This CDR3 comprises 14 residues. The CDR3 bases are TGTGCCACTGTGAGCGGGAGTTCCTACAATGAGCAGTTCTTC. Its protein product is CATVSGSSYNEQFF.

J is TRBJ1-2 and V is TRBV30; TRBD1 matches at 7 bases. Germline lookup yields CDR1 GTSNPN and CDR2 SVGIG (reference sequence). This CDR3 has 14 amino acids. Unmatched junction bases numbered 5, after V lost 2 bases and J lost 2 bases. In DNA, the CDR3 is TGTGCCTGGAGTTGGGCAGGGGGGAACTATGGCTACACCTTC. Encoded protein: CAWSWAGGNYGYTF.

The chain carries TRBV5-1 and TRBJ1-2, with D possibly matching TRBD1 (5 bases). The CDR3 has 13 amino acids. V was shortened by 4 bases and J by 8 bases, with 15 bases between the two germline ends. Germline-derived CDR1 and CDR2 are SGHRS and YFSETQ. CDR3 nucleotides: TGCGCCAGCAGCCCTGGAGGAGGGGACGGCTACACCTTC. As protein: CASSPGGGDGYTF.

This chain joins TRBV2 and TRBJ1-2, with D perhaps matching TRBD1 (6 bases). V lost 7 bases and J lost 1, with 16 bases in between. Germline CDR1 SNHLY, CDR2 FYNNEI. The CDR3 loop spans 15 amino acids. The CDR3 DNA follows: TGTGCCAGCATTCAGGGGATGGGGATTAACTATGGCTACACCTTC. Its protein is CASIQGMGINYGYTF.

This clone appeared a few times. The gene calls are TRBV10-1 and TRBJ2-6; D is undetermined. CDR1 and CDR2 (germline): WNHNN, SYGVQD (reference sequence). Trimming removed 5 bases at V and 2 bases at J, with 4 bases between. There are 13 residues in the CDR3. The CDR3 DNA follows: TGCGCCAGCAGTAGCCCTGGGGCCAACGTCCTGACTTTC. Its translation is CASSSPGANVLTF.

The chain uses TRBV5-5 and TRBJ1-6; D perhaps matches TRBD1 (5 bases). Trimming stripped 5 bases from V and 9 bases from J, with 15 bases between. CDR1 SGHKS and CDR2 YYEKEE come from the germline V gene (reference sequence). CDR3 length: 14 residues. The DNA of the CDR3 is TGTGCCAGCAGGGTAGGGGTAGGGCCTTCACCCCTCCACTTT. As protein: CASRVGVGPSPLHF.

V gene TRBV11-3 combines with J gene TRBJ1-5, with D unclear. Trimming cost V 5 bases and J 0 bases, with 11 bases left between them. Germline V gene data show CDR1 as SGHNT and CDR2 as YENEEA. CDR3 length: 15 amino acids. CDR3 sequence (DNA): TGTGCCAGCAGCCCAACACCTTATAGCAATCAGCCCCAGCATTTT. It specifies CASSPTPYSNQPQHF. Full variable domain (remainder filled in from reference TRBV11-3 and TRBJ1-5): EAGVVQSPRYKIIEKKQPVAFWCNPISGHNTLYWYLQNLGQGPELLIRYENEEAVDDSQLPKDRFSAERLKGVDSTLKIQPAELGDSAVYLCASSPTPYSNQPQHFGDGTRLSIL.